This T cell receptor (beta chain) was recovered during a study of T cells after yellow fever vaccination. Germline CDR1 reads SEHNR; CDR2 reads FQNEAQ (reference sequence). The V gene lost 5 bases and the J gene lost 7 bases, with 12 bases spanning the gap. The CDR3 contains 13 residues. Each CDR3 protein is one row after TCRdb ran MiXCR on the 5' RACE reads. The table shows approximately 550,000 distinct CDR3 sequences, with 13% occurring only once. The sequence derives from a man between 25 and 39 years old who received the YFV17D yellow fever vaccine. The source material was PBMCs, sampled on the day of the yellow fever booster vaccination. V usage is TRBV7-9 and J usage is TRBJ2-1; no definite D call. CDR3 in DNA: TGTGCCAGCAGCCCAGGTCTGGGAAATGAGCAGTTCTTC. It yields the protein CASSPGLGNEQFF. The whole variable domain, remainder taken from reference TRBV7-9 and TRBJ2-1, is DTGVSQNPRHKITKRGQNVTFRCDPISEHNRLYWYRQTLGQGPEFLTYFQNEAQLEKSRLLSDRFSAERPKGSFSTLEIQRTEQGDSAMYLCASSPGLGNEQFFGPGTRLTVL.